Listed below are T cell receptor beta chains from one sample, sequenced in a study of cytomegalovirus exposure and HLA in healthy donors. The method was immunoSEQ multiplex PCR; TCRdb's version includes in-frame clones alone and lacks a portion of them. The data show 70,000 to 95,000 clones, with about 80% seen just once and around a tenth held by the top ten. The sample comprised PBMCs. The receptors originated from a man aged 30 to 39 in good health and CMV-seropositive. The CDR3 runs from the conserved cysteine through the conserved F or W. A D gene is named only where the DNA matches it firmly. Some rows have no size entry. The others give once, few or many, or a class for an expanded clone.

D gene | J gene | V gene | clone size | CDR3 DNA | CDR3 protein
NA | TRBJ2-6 | TRBV6-5 | NA | TGTGCCAGCAGAGGTGGGGGCGCCGGGGCCAACGTCCTGACTTTC | CASRGGGAGANVLTF
TRBD1 | TRBJ1-1 | TRBV7-3 | NA | TGTGCCAGCAGTGACAGGGGGCCGAACACTGAAGCTTTCTTT | CASSDRGPNTEAFF
NA | TRBJ2-1 | TRBV4-2 | NA | TGTGCCAGCAGCCAAGAGAAAGGAGGTTTTCCCTACAATGAGCAGTTCTTC | CASSQEKGGFPYNEQFF
NA | TRBJ2-1 | TRBV30 | NA | TGTGCCTGGAGTGTATGGGGGACATCGGGAAGAGGTGAGCAGTTCTTC | CAWSVWGTSGRGEQFF
NA | TRBJ1-1 | TRBV2 | NA | TGTGCCAGCAAAGGACTGAGGAACACTGAAGCTTTCTTT | CASKGLRNTEAFF
TRBD2 | TRBJ2-3 | TRBV6-4 | NA | TGTGCCAGCAGCGATGGGACTAGCGGGGGTCATACGCAGTATTTT | CASSDGTSGGHTQYF
TRBD1 | TRBJ2-7 | TRBV2 | NA | TGTGCCAGCAAGCAGGGGACAGGGGGCTACGAGCAGTACTTC | CASKQGTGGYEQYF
NA | TRBJ2-6 | TRBV30 | NA | TGTGCCTGGGGACTGACAGGAATCTCTGGGGCCAACGTCCTGACTTTC | CAWGLTGISGANVLTF
NA | TRBJ2-7 | TRBV7-8 | once | TGTGCCAGCAGCTCACCCGATCGGGGGTACGAGCAGTACTTC | CASSSPDRGYEQYF
TRBD1 | TRBJ2-7 | TRBV5-1 | NA | TGCGCCAGCAGCTCAGCAGGGGGCTTTAGCTCCTACGAGCAGTACTTC | CASSSAGGFSSYEQYF
NA | TRBJ1-1 | TRBV5-4 | once | TGTGCCAGCAGCTTGGACAGGTCCGACACTTTCTTT | CASSLDRSDTFF
NA | TRBJ2-2 | TRBV9 | NA | TGTGCCAGCAGCGTAGTAGGGGGGAACACCGGGGAGCTGTTTTTT | CASSVVGGNTGELFF
TRBD1 | TRBJ1-5 | TRBV6-1 | NA | TGTGCCAGCAGCCCTATGACAGGGAAAGATCAGCCCCAGCATTTT | CASSPMTGKDQPQHF
TRBD2 | TRBJ2-5 | TRBV11-2 | NA | TGTGCCAGCAGTCAAACTAGCGGGGGCGTAAAAGAGACCCAGTACTTC | CASSQTSGGVKETQYF
TRBD2 | TRBJ2-3 | TRBV4-1 | NA | TGCGCCAGCAGCCAAGTGACGGGGGGGGGCACAGATACGCAGTATTTT | CASSQVTGGGTDTQYF
TRBD1 | TRBJ2-7 | TRBV6-5 | NA | TGTGCCAGCAGGGAACACAGGGGTCGGAACGAGCAGTACTTC | CASREHRGRNEQYF
TRBD2 | TRBJ2-1 | TRBV14 | NA | TGTGCCAGCAGCCAAGGGTATGGGGGGGCCTACAATGAGCAGTTCTTC | CASSQGYGGAYNEQFF
TRBD1 | TRBJ1-6 | TRBV7-3 | NA | TGTGCCAGCAGCCCGGACAGGGGTACACCCCTCCACTTT | CASSPDRGTPLHF
TRBD1 | TRBJ2-7 | TRBV5-1 | NA | TGCGCCAGCAGCGAGGGACAGAACCTTCTACGAGTGCAGTACTTC | CASSEGQNLLRVQYF
NA | TRBJ1-1 | TRBV6-1 | NA | TGTGCCAGCAGTGAACACGTTGGGAGTCTCGGCACTGAAGCTTTCTTT | CASSEHVGSLGTEAFF
NA | TRBJ1-5 | TRBV6-1 | NA | TGTGCCAGCAGGGGGAGGGATGGCAATCAGCCCCAGCATTTT | CASRGRDGNQPQHF
TRBD2 | TRBJ2-5 | TRBV4-2 | once | TGTGCCAGCAGCCCGGGGGGGGCGGGAGAGACCCAGTACTTC | CASSPGGAGETQYF
TRBD2 | TRBJ2-5 | TRBV6-5 | few | TGTGCCAGCAGTGTATCTAGCGGGGGCCAAGAGACCCAGTACTTC | CASSVSSGGQETQYF
NA | TRBJ1-2 | TRBV5-6 | NA | TGTGCCAGCAGAGTCCCAGGGATTAACTATGGCTACACCTTC | CASRVPGINYGYTF
TRBD2 | TRBJ2-1 | TRBV30 | once | TGTGCCTGGAGCCCTACTAGGGCTAGCGGGTATAACGAGCAGTTCTTC | CAWSPTRASGYNEQFF
TRBD1 | TRBJ1-2 | TRBV9 | NA | TGTGCCAGCAGCGCTCAGGATGGACAGGCCCTCTATGGCTACACCTTC | CASSAQDGQALYGYTF
NA | TRBJ1-5 | TRBV6-5 | NA | TGTGCCAGCAGTAATACCGGGACAAGCAATCAGCCCCAGCATTTT | CASSNTGTSNQPQHF
TRBD2 | TRBJ2-5 | TRBV9 | once | TGTGCCAGCAGCAACAGGACTAGCGGGTGCCAAGAGACCCAGTACTTC | CASSNRTSGCQETQYF
NA | TRBJ1-1 | TRBV4-1 | NA | TGCGCCAGCAGCCTAACAGCCGACATGAACACTGAAGCTTTCTTT | CASSLTADMNTEAFF
TRBD1 | TRBJ1-1 | TRBV5-6 | NA | TGTGCCAGCAGCTTGACAACCGGGACAGGAAACACTGAAGCTTTCTTT | CASSLTTGTGNTEAFF
NA | TRBJ2-1 | TRBV27 | few | TGTGCCAGCAGTTTAAAGGGGGACCTTAGCTCCTACAATGAGCAGTTCTTC | CASSLKGDLSSYNEQFF
NA | TRBJ2-3 | TRBV25-1 | NA | TGTGCCAGCAGTGAATATGGGCGGGGGCTTGCCACAGATACGCAGTATTTT | CASSEYGRGLATDTQYF
TRBD2 | TRBJ2-1 | TRBV5-1 | NA | TGCGCCAGCAGCTCGGCTGGGGGGGGAGCCTCCTACAATGAGCAGTTCTTC | CASSSAGGGASYNEQFF
NA | TRBJ2-7 | TRBV7-9 | NA | TGTGCCAGCAGCGCGAGTGGTAACTCCTACGAGCAGTACTTC | CASSASGNSYEQYF
TRBD1 | TRBJ1-6 | TRBV7-9 | NA | TGTGCCAGCGTGTCAGGGGGCGGAGGAAATTCACCCCTCCACTTC | CASVSGGGGNSPLHF
NA | TRBJ2-5 | TRBV14 | NA | TGTGCCAGCAGCCAAGATAACCGGGAGACCCAGTACTTC | CASSQDNRETQYF
NA | TRBJ1-6 | TRBV4-3 | NA | TGCGCCAGCAGCCCGCAGTCCCGATCACCCCTCCACTTT | CASSPQSRSPLHF
TRBD2 | TRBJ2-5 | TRBV4-2 | once | TGTGCCAGCAGCCAAGATCCTGCGGGGGAGGCGGAGACCCAGTACTTC | CASSQDPAGEAETQYF
TRBD1 | TRBJ1-1 | TRBV28 | once | TGTGCCAGCAGTTTTCCCCGACAGGGGGGAAACACTGAAGCTTTCTTT | CASSFPRQGGNTEAFF
TRBD2 | TRBJ2-5 | TRBV7-9 | NA | TGTTCCAGCAGCACCGGCGGGGGGGGCTGGGAGGAGACCCAGTACTTC | CSSSTGGGGWEETQYF
TRBD1 | TRBJ2-2 | TRBV18 | NA | TGTGCCAGCTCACCATGGGCCGGACAGGCGCCCACCGGGGAGCTGTTTTTT | CASSPWAGQAPTGELFF
TRBD1 | TRBJ2-1 | TRBV7-2 | NA | TGTGCCAGCAGCTTGCAGGGGGCATCCTACAATGAGCAGTTCTTC | CASSLQGASYNEQFF
NA | TRBJ2-7 | TRBV6-5 | once | TGTGCCAGCAGTTACTCTACTCAGGGGAACTCCTACGAGCAGTACTTC | CASSYSTQGNSYEQYF
NA | TRBJ1-1 | TRBV19 | few | TGTGCCAGTAGTAGCCGGGAGAAGAACACTGAAGCTTTCTTT | CASSSREKNTEAFF
NA | TRBJ2-2 | TRBV7-9 | NA | TGTTCCAGCAGCCCACAAGAGAGTTCGAGGACCGGGGAGCTGTTTTTT | CSSSPQESSRTGELFF
NA | TRBJ2-5 | TRBV6-5 | NA | TGTGCCAGCAGTTATGGCGGGGATGGGGAGACCCAGTACTTC | CASSYGGDGETQYF
NA | TRBJ1-5 | TRBV5-1 | few | TGCGCCAGCAGCTTGGTAGGAGGGGATCAGCCCCAGCATTTT | CASSLVGGDQPQHF
NA | TRBJ1-3 | TRBV2 | once | TGTGCCAGCAGTGACGTGGACATCTCTGGAAACACCATATATTTT | CASSDVDISGNTIYF
TRBD1 | TRBJ1-1 | TRBV28 | once | TGTGCCAGCAGTTTAGACCCGGGACAGATAAACACTGAAGCTTTCTTT | CASSLDPGQINTEAFF
NA | TRBJ1-2 | TRBV4-1 | NA | TGCGCCAGCAGCCTAAGCGGGGGACATTCGGGGGGCTACACCTTC | CASSLSGGHSGGYTF
TRBD1 | TRBJ1-3 | TRBV6-6 | NA | TGTGCCAGCATGCAGGGGGCAGGAAACACCATATATTTT | CASMQGAGNTIYF
NA | TRBJ1-1 | TRBV7-9 | NA | TGTGCCAGCACAAAGGACAGAGGGACTGAAGCTTTCTTT | CASTKDRGTEAFF
NA | TRBJ1-5 | TRBV15 | NA | TGTGCCACCAGCAGAGAGTTAGGTGCCGAGGGCCGGTTCCATCAGCCCCAGCATTTT | CATSRELGAEGRFHQPQHF
NA | TRBJ1-2 | TRBV28 | NA | TGTGCCGGAGGGGGGGGCCTATATGGCTACACCTTC | CAGGGGLYGYTF
TRBD1 | TRBJ2-7 | TRBV14 | NA | TGTGCCAGCAGCTCGACAGGGGGTAGGGGGCGTTTCTACGAGCAGTACTTC | CASSSTGGRGRFYEQYF
NA | TRBJ2-7 | TRBV6-1 | NA | TGTGCCAGCAGTGAGGGGGCCTACGAGCAGTACTTC | CASSEGAYEQYF
NA | TRBJ2-7 | TRBV6-5 | few | TGTGCCAGCAGTTGGGGGCCCCACTCCTACGAGCAGTACTTC | CASSWGPHSYEQYF
TRBD1 | TRBJ2-2 | TRBV27 | NA | TGTGCCAGCAGTCGGACAGGGGGGTGGGGGGAGCTGTTTTTT | CASSRTGGWGELFF
NA | TRBJ2-7 | TRBV6-5 | NA | TGTGCCAGCGGGGGCCCCACTAGGGGGGAGCAGTACTTC | CASGGPTRGEQYF